The TCR beta chain described here comes from a study of blood T cells in healthy people across ages. Points from the study as a whole: Age advanced and TCR beta diversity per million T cells fell, roughly linearly.

Concerning this clonotype: What it recognizes is unknown.

The authors ran a second PCR of 7 to 11 cycles using a sample-barcoded 5' primer and a J-beta primer mix. Each cDNA molecule carried a tag from a template-switch adaptor that contained 12 random nucleotides. In TCRdb, the 5' RACE reads were re-called with MiXCR into one record per CDR3 protein. This sample has 760,000 or so distinct CDR3 sequences, with 20% to 25% found just once. Total RNA, at least 5 micrograms per sample, was extracted from PBMCs. The CDR3 consists of 15 residues. CDR1 is SQVTM, CDR2 ANQGSEA, per germline. V was shortened by 2 bases and J by 5 bases, with 16 bases between the two germline ends. The data were also submitted as part of a second study, on T cells of mothers and their children. That investigation notes: Samples came from three healthy Caucasian mothers and their six children.

This TCR came from a boy between 10 and 17 years old in good health. Sequenced: blood. The V call is TRBV29-1, the J call TRBJ2-1; D is ambiguous. CDR3 nucleotides: TGCAGCGTTGAATGGAGCAGGTATGGGGACAATGAGCAGTTCTTC. It translates to CSVEWSRYGDNEQFF.